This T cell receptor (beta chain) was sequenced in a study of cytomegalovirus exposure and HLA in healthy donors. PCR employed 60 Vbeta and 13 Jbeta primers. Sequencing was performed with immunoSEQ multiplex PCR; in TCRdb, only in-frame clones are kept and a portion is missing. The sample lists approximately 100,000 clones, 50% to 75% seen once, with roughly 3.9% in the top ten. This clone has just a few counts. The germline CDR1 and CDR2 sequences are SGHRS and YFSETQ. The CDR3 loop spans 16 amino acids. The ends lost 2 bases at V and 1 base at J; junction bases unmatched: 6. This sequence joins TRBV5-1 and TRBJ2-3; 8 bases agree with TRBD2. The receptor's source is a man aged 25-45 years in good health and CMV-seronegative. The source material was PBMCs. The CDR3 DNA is TGCGCCAGCAGCTTCGGGGGGGCGAGGGGCACAGATACGCAGTATTTT. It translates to CASSFGGARGTDTQYF.